The clone carrying this T cell receptor (beta chain) came up a few times. Clones were read by immunoSEQ multiplex PCR, and TCRdb kept only the in-frame ones, dropping some. In the table there are around 220,000 clones, approximately 90% of which are singletons. The CDR3 runs 16 residues. The ends lost 1 base at V and 1 base at J; junction bases unmatched: 6. Looked up from germline, CDR1 is SGDLS and CDR2 is YYNGEE. The data derive from a study of blood T cell repertoires in COVID-19. At the level of the study: Some COVID-19 samples were acute and others convalescent; all came from the United States, Italy and Spain. Sources were T cells, B-cell-depleted T cells, or PBMCs; the material itself was cDNA or gDNA.

The material sequenced was peripheral blood. This receptor was taken from a man in his fifties or sixties with acute or convalescent COVID-19. V gene TRBV9 combines with J gene TRBJ1-1; TRBD1 aligns across 8 bases. The CDR3 DNA reads as TGTGCCAGCAGCGTACATCCGGGACAGGAGAACACTGAAGCTTTCTTT. Translated, it gives CASSVHPGQENTEAFF.